This record concerns one T cell receptor beta chain sequence. Trimming cost V 1 base and J 3 bases, with 15 bases left between them. The CDR3 runs to 16 residues. Germline lookup yields CDR1 SNHLY and CDR2 FYNNEI. This entry comes from a study of cytomegalovirus exposure and HLA in healthy donors. TCRdb's copy holds only in-frame clones and misses some; the assay was immunoSEQ multiplex PCR. Of 150,000 to 200,000 clones listed, less than 85% are singletons. The genes are TRBV2 and TRBJ1-1; D might be TRBD1 (5 bases). The TCR was taken from a man between 18 and 29 years old in good health and CMV-seropositive. The sample comprised PBMCs. DNA for the CDR3: TGTGCCAGCAGTGAAGTGCAGGGTGGACCCGACACTGAAGCTTTCTTT. Protein: CASSEVQGGPDTEAFF.